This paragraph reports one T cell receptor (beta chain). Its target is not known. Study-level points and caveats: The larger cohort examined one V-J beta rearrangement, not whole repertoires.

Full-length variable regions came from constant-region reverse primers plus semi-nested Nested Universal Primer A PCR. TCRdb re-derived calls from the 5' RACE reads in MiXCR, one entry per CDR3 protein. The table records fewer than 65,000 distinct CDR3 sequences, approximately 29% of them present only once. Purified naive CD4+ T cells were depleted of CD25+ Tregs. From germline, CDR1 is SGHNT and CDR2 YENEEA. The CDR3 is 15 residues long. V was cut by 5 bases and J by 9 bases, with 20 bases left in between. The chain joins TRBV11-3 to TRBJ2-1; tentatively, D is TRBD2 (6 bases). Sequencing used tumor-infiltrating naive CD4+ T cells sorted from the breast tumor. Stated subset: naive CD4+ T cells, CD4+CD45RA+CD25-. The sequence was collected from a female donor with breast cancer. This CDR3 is CASSAYYGSGVEQFF. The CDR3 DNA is TGTGCCAGCAGCGCGTACTATGGATCGGGGGTTGAGCAGTTCTTC. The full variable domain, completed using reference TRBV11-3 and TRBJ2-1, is EAGVVQSPRYKIIEKKQPVAFWCNPISGHNTLYWYLQNLGQGPELLIRYENEEAVDDSQLPKDRFSAERLKGVDSTLKIQPAELGDSAVYLCASSAYYGSGVEQFFGPGTRLTVL.